These T cell receptor beta chains were read from a single sample in a study of T cell repertoires in ileal Crohn's disease. The protocol was immunoSEQ multiplex PCR, while the TCRdb copy is restricted to in-frame clones and leaves out a portion. Of around 2,000 clones listed, 83% are singletons. The sample comprised ileal tissue. All receptors derive from an adult with Crohn's disease. CDR3s include the opening cysteine and the closing phenylalanine or tryptophan. Fields, in order: J gene, clone size, V gene, D gene, CDR3 protein, CDR3 DNA. A D gene is named only where the DNA matches it firmly. Clone size is not always given. Where it is, it says once, few, many or a class for expanded clones.

>TRBJ1-6|NA|TRBV19|NA
CASRRGARSYNSPLHF
TGTGCCAGTAGGCGCGGGGCGCGCTCCTATAATTCACCCCTCCACTTT
>TRBJ1-1|few|TRBV30|TRBD1
CAWGTGAAAFF
TGTGCCTGGGGAACAGGGGCGGCGGCTTTCTTT
>TRBJ2-7|NA|TRBV5-1|NA
CASSVLQGSYEQYF
TGCGCCAGCAGCGTATTACAGGGCTCCTACGAGCAGTACTTC
>TRBJ2-5|once|TRBV20-1|NA
CSAPPTGYF
TGCAGTGCTCCTCCGACTGGGTACTTC
>TRBJ2-7|NA|TRBV10-3|TRBD1
CAISESKGAGGSYEQYF
TGTGCCATCAGTGAGTCTAAGGGGGCAGGGGGCTCCTACGAGCAGTACTTC
>TRBJ1-5|NA|TRBV6-6|TRBD1
CASSHTGGNQPQHF
TGTGCCAGCAGTCACACAGGGGGCAATCAGCCCCAGCATTTT
>TRBJ2-7|few|TRBV30|NA
CAWSPNSYEQYF
TGTGCCTGGAGCCCCAACTCCTACGAGCAGTACTTC
>TRBJ2-2|NA|TRBV11-1|NA
CASSSWGAGELFF
TGTGCCAGCTCTTCCTGGGGGGCCGGGGAGCTGTTTTTT
>TRBJ2-3|once|TRBV10-3|TRBD2
CAITQAGASTDTQYF
TGTGCCATCACCCAAGCGGGGGCTAGCACAGATACGCAGTATTTT
>TRBJ2-7|NA|TRBV6-5|NA
CASSYSFGDIGEQYF
TGTGCCAGCAGTTACTCCTTCGGGGATATCGGCGAGCAGTACTTC
>TRBJ1-5|once|TRBV19|NA
CASSTSKGLNQPQHF
TGTGCCAGTAGTACCTCGAAGGGGCTCAATCAGCCCCAGCATTTT
>TRBJ1-3|NA|TRBV30|TRBD1
CAWRDREKGSGNTIYF
TGTGCCTGGCGGGACAGGGAAAAGGGCTCTGGAAACACCATATATTTT
>TRBJ2-7|NA|TRBV28|NA
CASSSEREQYF
TGTGCCAGCAGTTCCGAGCGCGAGCAGTACTTC
>TRBJ2-5|NA|TRBV5-4|TRBD2
CASSPGLAGGTQYF
TGTGCCAGCAGCCCCGGACTAGCGGGGGGAACCCAGTACTTC
>TRBJ1-2|NA|TRBV10-2|NA
CASGSGSGGYTF
TGCGCCAGCGGCTCGGGCAGCGGAGGCTACACCTTC
>TRBJ2-7|NA|TRBV28|NA
CASTLQGLNYEQYF
TGTGCCAGCACTTTACAGGGATTGAACTACGAGCAGTACTTC
>TRBJ2-7|NA|TRBV14|NA
CASRRRDSSSYEQYF
TGTGCCAGCAGACGACGGGACTCGAGCTCCTACGAGCAGTACTTC
>TRBJ2-6|NA|TRBV6-5|NA
CASSYSSGAGANVLTF
TGTGCCAGCAGTTACTCATCAGGGGCTGGGGCCAACGTCCTGACTTTC
>TRBJ2-3|NA|TRBV4-1|NA
CASSDTGSSTDTQYF
TGCGCCAGCAGCGACACAGGCTCTAGCACAGATACGCAGTATTTT
>TRBJ1-6|NA|TRBV5-6|NA
CASSDRLNNSPLHF
TGTGCCAGCTCAGACAGGCTTAATAATTCACCCCTCCACTTT
>TRBJ2-7|NA|TRBV4-1|NA
CASSQNTGTYEQYF
TGCGCCAGCAGCCAAAATACAGGGACCTACGAGCAGTACTTC
>TRBJ2-1|NA|TRBV7-9|NA
CASSSRSSAAYNEQFF
TGTGCCAGCAGCTCCCGCTCTAGCGCGGCCTACAATGAGCAGTTCTTC
>TRBJ2-3|few|TRBV28|TRBD1
CASSPRTGPYTDTQYF
TGTGCCAGCAGTCCCAGGACAGGTCCCTACACAGATACGCAGTATTTT
>TRBJ2-1|NA|TRBV28|NA
CASSLRRGERFF
TGTGCCAGCAGTTTACGGCGGGGTGAGCGGTTCTTC
>TRBJ1-5|few|TRBV7-6|NA
CASSLVAGSNQPQHF
TGTGCCAGCAGCTTAGTAGCGGGGAGCAATCAGCCCCAGCATTTT
>TRBJ1-1|NA|TRBV27|NA
CASSQQGVGNTEAFF
TGTGCCAGCAGCCAACAGGGCGTGGGGAACACTGAAGCTTTCTTT
>TRBJ1-1|NA|TRBV7-2|TRBD1
CASSPQGITEAFF
TGTGCCAGCAGCCCACAGGGGATCACTGAAGCTTTCTTT
>TRBJ1-5|NA|TRBV18|TRBD1
CASSQIRTGDSNQPQHF
TGTGCCAGCTCACAAATTCGGACAGGGGATAGCAATCAGCCCCAGCATTTT
>TRBJ2-7|once|TRBV28|NA
CASSLRVYEQYF
TGTGCCAGCAGTTTACGTGTTTACGAGCAGTACTTC
>TRBJ1-2|NA|TRBV28|TRBD1
CASRLDREYGYTF
TGTGCCAGCAGGCTCGACAGGGAATATGGCTACACCTTC
>TRBJ1-2|few|TRBV28|NA
CASSLFQKHGYTF
TGTGCCAGCAGTTTGTTCCAGAAACATGGCTACACCTTC
>TRBJ2-5|NA|TRBV11-2|TRBD1
CASSLDLGQGETQYF
TGTGCCAGCAGCTTAGATCTGGGACAGGGGGAGACCCAGTACTTC
>TRBJ2-7|NA|TRBV28|TRBD1
CASSLSGQGAGQYF
TGTGCCAGCAGTCTTTCGGGACAGGGGGCTGGGCAGTACTTC
>TRBJ1-1|NA|TRBV5-5|NA
CASSRTTGNTEAFF
TGTGCCAGCAGCCGAACGACAGGGAACACTGAAGCTTTCTTT
>TRBJ1-1|NA|TRBV14|NA
CASSRTTQVSAEAFF
TGTGCCAGCAGCCGAACAACCCAGGTATCCGCTGAAGCTTTCTTT
>TRBJ2-3|NA|TRBV7-6|TRBD2
CASSFLVSGGSRTDTQYF
TGTGCCAGCAGCTTTTTAGTTAGCGGGGGGTCTCGCACAGATACGCAGTATTTT
>TRBJ1-1|NA|TRBV15|TRBD1
CATSTSGQANTEAFF
TGTGCCACCAGCACCTCCGGACAGGCGAACACTGAAGCTTTCTTT
>TRBJ2-7|NA|TRBV5-4|TRBD2
CASRPGLAGGNEQYF
TGTGCCAGCAGACCAGGACTAGCGGGAGGCAACGAGCAGTACTTC
>TRBJ2-2|once|TRBV28|TRBD1
CASSLQQGARTGELFF
TGTGCCAGCAGTTTACAACAGGGGGCGAGGACCGGGGAGCTGTTTTTT
>TRBJ1-5|few|TRBV10-2|TRBD1
CASSEAGTANQPQHF
TGCGCCAGCAGCGAGGCTGGGACAGCGAATCAGCCCCAGCATTTT
>TRBJ2-5|NA|TRBV18|TRBD1
CASSPGQGETQYF
TGTGCCAGCTCACCTGGACAGGGTGAGACCCAGTACTTC
>TRBJ1-3|once|TRBV14|NA
CASSPRAGNTIYF
TGTGCCAGCAGCCCCAGGGCAGGAAACACCATATATTTT
>TRBJ2-7|NA|TRBV11-2|TRBD2
CASSRTGRGVSSYEQYF
TGTGCCAGCAGCCGGACCGGCCGGGGGGTGAGCTCCTACGAGCAGTACTTC